The 25 T cell receptor beta chains listed next were all sequenced from one sample in a study of molecular identifiers for immune sequencing clone quantification. TCRdb re-analysed the PCR reads in MiXCR, keeping a single row per CDR3 protein. The table lists under 650,000 distinct CDR3 sequences, just under 20% of them singletons. The sample consisted of naive CD8+ T cells from blood, with Jurkat cell RNA spiked in. As to subset: FACS-sorted CD8+CD4-CCR7+CD45RA+ naive T cells. The receptors derive from a human donor in good health. Some libraries in this study had Jurkat cell RNA spiked in.

Turning to this clonotype: This may arise from a read error, as a much more abundant clone is one base away. The V and J genes are TRBV20-1 and TRBJ2-7; D perhaps matches TRBD2 (5 bases). CDR3 length: 13 amino acids. Per germline, CDR1 DFQATT and CDR2 SNEGSKA (reference sequence). V lost 7 bases to trimming and J lost 2 bases, with 15 bases between them. The CDR3 region has the DNA TGCAGTGTTAAAGAATCGGGAACCTACGAGCAGTACTTC. Translation gives CSVKESGTYEQYF.

This clonotype was seen at least ten times. The rearrangement uses TRBV20-1 and TRBJ2-7; possibly TRBD1 for D (5 bases). Deletions cut 3 bases from V and 5 bases from J, with 8 bases between. The CDR3 covers 11 residues. CDR1 and CDR2 (germline): DFQATT, SNEGSKA (reference sequence). CDR3 bases: TGCAGTGCTAGCAGGGTTCACGAGCAGTACTTC. Its protein product is CSASRVHEQYF.

Comments on this clonotype: A single base separates this from a much larger clone, so it may be a read error. Likely a read error: the CDR3 ends without its conserved phenylalanine or tryptophan. The genes are TRBV6-1 and TRBJ2-3; 8 nucleotides align to TRBD1. The V and J ends lost 6 bases and 2 bases, in that order; junction bases with no gene match: 4. CDR1 and CDR2 from the germline V gene are MNHNS and SASEGT. The CDR3 is made up of 14 amino acids. CDR3 loop: CASRDREVTDTQYY. Here the CDR3 DNA reads TGTGCCAGCAGGGACAGGGAAGTCACAGATACGCAGTATTAT.

Only a few counts were recorded for this clonotype. For the CDR3, the DNA is TGCGCCAGCAGCCAATACGCGTCAGGTGGTCCAGAGCAGTACTTC. Amino acids: CASSQYASGGPEQYF. The J gene is TRBJ2-7, the V gene TRBV4-1; D remains ambiguous. Per the germline V gene, CDR1 is MGHRA and CDR2 is YSYEKL. The CDR3 has 15 residues. V gave up 2 bases and J gave up 7 bases, with 18 bases separating them.

This clonotype was counted at least ten times. V is TRBV27 and J is TRBJ1-5; D is perhaps TRBD1 (6 bases). Germline V gene sequence: CDR1 MNHEY, CDR2 SMNVEV (reference sequence). The CDR3 runs 14 residues. V was pared by 5 bases and J by 1 base, with 9 bases between. As DNA, the CDR3 is TGTGCCAGCAGTGACCAGGGGAGCAATCAGCCCCAGCATTTT. Its translation is CASSDQGSNQPQHF.

This clonotype showed up many times. V is TRBV7-9 and J is TRBJ2-3; 9 bases fit TRBD1. J gave up 2 bases and V 4 bases, and 7 bases lay outside the gene matches. The CDR3 runs to 16 residues. Per germline, CDR1 SEHNR and CDR2 FQNEAQ (reference sequence). This chain's CDR3 is CASSSKQGAYTDTQYF. CDR3 nucleotide sequence: TGTGCCAGCAGCTCGAAACAGGGGGCTTACACAGATACGCAGTATTTT. Full variable domain (outside the CDR3, taken from reference TRBV7-9 and TRBJ2-3): DTGVSQNPRHKITKRGQNVTFRCDPISEHNRLYWYRQTLGQGPEFLTYFQNEAQLEKSRLLSDRFSAERPKGSFSTLEIQRTEQGDSAMYLCASSSKQGAYTDTQYFGPGTRLTVL.

This clonotype was counted ten times or more. The chain uses TRBV7-2 and TRBJ2-3, with D uncertain. Trimming left V 1 base short and J 5 bases short, with 10 bases between. Germline V gives CDR1 SGHTA, CDR2 FQGNSA. This CDR3 spans 14 amino acids. CDR3 coding DNA: TGTGCCAGCAGCTTAGTCCCGTTTGTAGATACGCAGTATTTT. Its translation: CASSLVPFVDTQYF.

This clonotype was recorded many times. The rearrangement joins TRBV6-5 to TRBJ2-5; 7 positions match TRBD1. CDR3 length: 14 amino acids. Germline V gene sequence: CDR1 MNHEY, CDR2 SVGAGI. The ends lost 5 bases at V and 3 bases at J; junction bases unmatched: 6. The DNA of the CDR3 is TGTGCCAGCAGTCGACAGGGTTCGGAAGAGACCCAGTACTTC. This codes for CASSRQGSEETQYF.

This clonotype appeared many times. CDR3 sequence (DNA): TGCGCCAGCAGCCAAGATTCGGGGACCGCCTACGAGCAGTACTTC. Translated, it gives CASSQDSGTAYEQYF. The gene calls are TRBV4-3 and TRBJ2-7; either TRBD1 or TRBD2 may supply D (5 bases each). Trimming shortened V by 0 bases and J by 2 bases, and 11 bases separated the two germline ends. In germline, CDR1 is LGHNA, CDR2 YSLEER. The CDR3 runs 15 residues.

This clonotype appeared a single time. At one end, the junction sequence differs from germline, possibly due to a read error. This rearrangement joins TRBV28 to TRBJ1-5; 8 bases align to TRBD1. Germline V lookup: CDR1 MDHEN, CDR2 SYDVKM. CDR3 length: 14 residues. CDR3 protein: CTSSLGTGHQPQHF. CDR3 sequence (DNA): TGTACCAGCAGTCTAGGGACAGGACATCAGCCCCAGCATTTT.

Ten or more counts support this clonotype. This chain connects TRBV7-9 to TRBJ1-1, with D possibly TRBD1 on 5 matching bases. The CDR3 runs to 14 residues. The V gene lost 1 base and the J gene lost 4 bases, with 10 bases spanning the gap. Germline lookup yields CDR1 SEHNR and CDR2 FQNEAQ (reference sequence). The CDR3 nucleotides are TGTGCCAGCAGCTTAGGGGACGGAGGCACTGAAGCTTTCTTT. Amino acid sequence: CASSLGDGGTEAFF.

V usage is TRBV5-1 and J usage is TRBJ2-7; 8 bases match TRBD2. Per the germline V gene, CDR1 is SGHRS and CDR2 is YFSETQ. V gave up 1 base and J gave up 2 bases; unmatched junction bases: 11. The CDR3 covers 17 residues. The CDR3 DNA is TGCGCCAGCAGCTTGATGGGCGGGCGGGAGGTTACCTACGAGCAGTACTTC. Its protein is CASSLMGGREVTYEQYF.

The DNA of the CDR3 is TGTGCCGCCTCGACCGCCAACACTGAAGCTTTCTTT. Translated, it gives CAASTANTEAFF. The chain uses TRBV10-3 and TRBJ1-1, with D hard to call. V gave up 11 bases and J gave up 2 bases, with 12 bases separating them. CDR3 length equals 12 residues. From germline, CDR1 is ENHRY and CDR2 SYGVKD.

This clonotype appeared a few times. J is TRBJ1-1 and V is TRBV19; 9 bases match TRBD1. This CDR3 is built from 14 residues. Germline V CDR1 and CDR2: LNHDA, SQIVND (reference sequence). Trimming at V came to 7 bases and at J to 1 base, leaving 4 bases not matched to a gene. The CDR3 is CASTPQGANTEAFF. CDR3 coding DNA: TGTGCCAGTACCCCACAGGGGGCGAACACTGAAGCTTTCTTT.

This clonotype has just a few counts. This chain joins TRBV12-3 or TRBV12-4 and TRBJ1-1, with 10 bases that match TRBD1. Trimming took 6 bases from V and 5 from J; bases not matched to a gene: 6. The CDR3 has 14 amino acids. The DNA for the CDR3 is TGTGCCAGCAGCGCCCGGACAGGGGGGACTGAAGCTTTCTTT. Translation: CASSARTGGTEAFF.

This clonotype was detected ten times or more. The chain recombines TRBV12-2 with TRBJ1-1. TRBV12-2 is flagged as a pseudogene. This CDR3 has 16 amino acids. Here the CDR3 reads CASRFGVSIMNTEAFF. CDR3 nucleotide sequence: TGTGCAAGTCGCTTCGGGGTCTCCATCATGAACACTGAAGCTTTCTTT.

This clonotype was detected only a few times. The gene calls are TRBV2 and TRBJ1-4; D call uncertain. The V end lost 10 bases, the J end lost 3 bases, and 12 bases lay between the germline ends. Germline values: CDR1 SNHLY, CDR2 FYNNEI. This CDR3 region has 13 residues. The DNA of the CDR3 is TGTGCCATCGCAAACAGTCCTAATGAAAAACTGTTTTTT. Amino acid sequence: CAIANSPNEKLFF. Based on the CDR3 plus reference TRBV2 and TRBJ1-4, the full variable domain is EPEVTQTPSHQVTQMGQEVILRCVPISNHLYFYWYRQILGQKVEFLVSFYNNEISEKSEIFDDQFSVERPDGSNFTLKIRSTKLEDSAMYFCAIANSPNEKLFFGSGTQLSVL.

As to this clonotype: A much larger clone differs from this one at a single base, so this may be a read error. This rearrangement joins TRBV6-2 or TRBV6-3 to TRBJ2-7; D gene uncertain. The germline gives CDR1 MNHEY, CDR2 SVGEGT. Between the trimmed V and J ends, which lost 10 bases and 4 bases, there was a span of 11 bases. This CDR3 is 11 amino acids long. In DNA, the CDR3 is TGTGCCACCGCCGACGGATACGAGCAGTACTTC. Residues: CATADGYEQYF.

In this sample, this clonotype turned up many times. This chain uses TRBV13 with TRBJ2-5; no clear D. V shed 2 bases and J shed 0 bases, with 10 bases lying between them. The germline gives CDR1 PRHDT, CDR2 FYEKMQ (reference sequence). The CDR3 has 15 residues. The CDR3 is CASSLWDRYQETQYF. The DNA of the CDR3 is TGTGCCAGCAGCTTATGGGATAGGTACCAAGAGACCCAGTACTTC.

This chain connects TRBV30 to TRBJ2-7; D is possibly TRBD2 (5 bases). The CDR3 is 13 residues long. Germline CDR1 and CDR2: GTSNPN and SVGIG (reference sequence). V dropped 5 bases and J dropped 3 bases, with 14 bases sitting between them. For the CDR3, the DNA is TGTGCCTGGGAAAACCCGGGATTCTACGAGCAGTACTTC. Its translation is CAWENPGFYEQYF.

This clonotype was recorded at least ten times. The rearrangement joins TRBV20-1 to TRBJ1-1; D gene uncertain. The CDR3 has 10 residues. V was trimmed by 7 bases and J by 0 bases, leaving 3 bases between them. In germline, CDR1 is DFQATT, CDR2 SNEGSKA (reference sequence). CDR3 in DNA: TGCAGTGGTCTGAACACTGAAGCTTTCTTT. It encodes CSGLNTEAFF.

In this sample, this clonotype turned up many times. CDR3: CASSWDRENTGELFF. CDR3 bases: TGTGCCAGCAGCTGGGACAGGGAGAACACCGGGGAGCTGTTTTTT. J is TRBJ2-2 and V is TRBV5-4; TRBD1 matches 9 bases. The J segment lost 1 base and the V segment lost 3 bases, leaving 1 base of the junction unmatched. Germline assignment: CDR1 SGHNT and CDR2 YYREEE (reference sequence). This CDR3 is 15 amino acids long.

This rearrangement joins TRBV20-1 to TRBJ2-1; 8 bases agree with TRBD2. The CDR3 totals 14 residues. Unmatched junction bases numbered 3, after V lost 1 base and J lost 4 bases. Germline loops: CDR1 DFQATT, CDR2 SNEGSKA (reference sequence). CDR3 sequence (DNA): TGCAGTGCTAGAGTTCAGCGGGGGTACAATGAGCAGTTCTTC. It encodes CSARVQRGYNEQFF.

The sample holds many counts of this clonotype. The genes are TRBV13 and TRBJ2-3; TRBD1 might be the D (6 bases). V gave up 6 bases and J gave up 0 bases, with 13 bases separating them. This CDR3 spans 15 amino acids. Germline V gene sequence: CDR1 PRHDT, CDR2 FYEKMQ (reference sequence). This chain's CDR3 is CASRNRQASTDTQYF. The CDR3 region has the DNA TGTGCCAGCAGAAACCGACAGGCAAGCACAGATACGCAGTATTTT.

This clonotype was observed a few times. The chain links TRBV23-1 to TRBJ2-1; D not certain. TRBV23-1 is designated an ORF whose function remains uncertain. Deletions cut 6 bases from V and 4 bases from J, with 7 bases between. This CDR3 is built from 12 residues. The CDR3 nucleotides read TGCGCCAGCAGCACAGTTTACAATGAGCAGTTCTTC. Residues: CASSTVYNEQFF.